A selection of T cell receptor beta chains follows, all from one sample in a study of blood T cell repertoires in COVID-19. Only in-frame clones appear in the TCRdb table, and some are missing; sequencing was by immunoSEQ multiplex PCR. Here the sample spans tens of thousands of clones, around four fifths being singletons. Sample: peripheral blood. The receptors here all came from a man aged 50 or older with active COVID-19. Both conserved end residues are trimmed from each CDR3. Each record gives: V gene, CDR3 protein.

>TRBV12-5
ASGPGTGPDTQY
>TRBV9
ASSPSFYPGNEQY
>TRBV12-3/TRBV12-4
ASRRMGLGEQY
>TRBV6-4
ASSPRDRAINT
>TRBV9
ASSGEGQETGELF
>TRBV29-1
SVERQTGTDTQY
>TRBV11-1
ASRTTGGYGYT
>TRBV21-1
ASSKGGTGGYNEQF
>TRBV7-3
ASSPRGAETQY
>TRBV11-3
ASSPAGQGHNEQF
>TRBV11-1
ASSHREGSADTQY
>TRBV7-8
ASSWTGLPGNTIY
>TRBV7-3
ASSLGGLKNIQY
>TRBV30
AWSRAGTDTQY
>TRBV9
ASSQTGGWGYT
>TRBV5-6
ASSQRAGTGELF
>TRBV6-2/TRBV6-3
ASSYVGGSDSPLH
>TRBV5-5
ASSLGGGVYNEQF
>TRBV5-1
ASSLAGTGYGSPLH
>TRBV7-2
ASSATGTSYEQY
>TRBV11-3
ASSAGTSGRTDTQY
>TRBV28
ASSLDRWGAF
>TRBV9
ASGQGGSYNEQF
>TRBV11-3
ASSPGSNNNEQF
>TRBV18
ASSPGGDTEAF
>TRBV18
ASSPRAGGPGENEQF
>TRBV28
ASSWGGTLNQPQH
>TRBV6-2/TRBV6-3
ASSRTGTGELF
>TRBV7-2
ASSQGGEYEQY
>TRBV7-8
ASSLIFSRQGETQY
>TRBV19
ASSRQGAPAQPEQY
>TRBV7-2
ASSLGHKETQY
>TRBV6-2/TRBV6-3
ASSWQGRKDEQY
>TRBV9
ASSLGTDNQPQH
>TRBV19
ASSRQVGNQPQH
>TRBV5-1
ASSLVGQPEQY
>TRBV6-5
ASRSGGGSYT